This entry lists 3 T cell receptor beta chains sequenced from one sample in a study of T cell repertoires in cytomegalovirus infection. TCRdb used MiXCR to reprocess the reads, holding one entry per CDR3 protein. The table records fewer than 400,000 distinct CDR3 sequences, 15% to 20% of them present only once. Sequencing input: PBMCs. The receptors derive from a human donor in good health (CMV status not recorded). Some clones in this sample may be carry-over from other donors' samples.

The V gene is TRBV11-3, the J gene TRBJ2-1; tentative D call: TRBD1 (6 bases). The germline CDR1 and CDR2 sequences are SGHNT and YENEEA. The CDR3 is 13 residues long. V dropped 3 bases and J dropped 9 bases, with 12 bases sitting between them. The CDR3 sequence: CASSFYRESEQFF. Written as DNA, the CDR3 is TGTGCCAGCAGCTTTTACAGGGAGAGTGAGCAGTTCTTC.

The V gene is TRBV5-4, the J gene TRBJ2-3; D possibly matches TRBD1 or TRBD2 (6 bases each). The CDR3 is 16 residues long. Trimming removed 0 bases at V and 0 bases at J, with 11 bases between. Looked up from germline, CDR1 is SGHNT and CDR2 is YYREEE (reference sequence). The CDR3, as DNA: TGTGCCAGCAGCTTGGGGGGGGCGTCAAGCACAGATACGCAGTATTTT. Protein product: CASSLGGASSTDTQYF.

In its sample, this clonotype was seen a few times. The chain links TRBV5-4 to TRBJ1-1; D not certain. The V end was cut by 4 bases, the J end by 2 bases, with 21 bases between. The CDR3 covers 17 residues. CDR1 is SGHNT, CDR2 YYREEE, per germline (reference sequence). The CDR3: CASSPASRLPNNTEAFF. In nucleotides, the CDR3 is TGTGCCAGCAGCCCGGCCAGCAGGCTGCCTAACAACACTGAAGCTTTCTTT.